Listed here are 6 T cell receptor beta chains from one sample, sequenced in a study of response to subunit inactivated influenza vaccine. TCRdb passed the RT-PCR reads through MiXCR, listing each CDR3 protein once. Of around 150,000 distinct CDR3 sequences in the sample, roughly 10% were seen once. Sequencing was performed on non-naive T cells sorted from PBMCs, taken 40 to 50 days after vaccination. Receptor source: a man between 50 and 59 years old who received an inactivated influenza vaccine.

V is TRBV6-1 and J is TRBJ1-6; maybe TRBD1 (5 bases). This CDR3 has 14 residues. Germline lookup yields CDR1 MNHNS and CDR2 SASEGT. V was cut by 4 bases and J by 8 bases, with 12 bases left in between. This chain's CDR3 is CASSVQGWDSPLHF. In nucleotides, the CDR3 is TGTGCCAGCAGTGTGCAGGGATGGGATTCACCCCTCCACTTT.

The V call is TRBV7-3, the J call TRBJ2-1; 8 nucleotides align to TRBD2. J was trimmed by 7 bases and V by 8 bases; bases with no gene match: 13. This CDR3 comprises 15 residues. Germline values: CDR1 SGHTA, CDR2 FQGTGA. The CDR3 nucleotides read TGTGCCAGCGGGCCAGACGGGAGGGCAATAAATGAGCAGTTCTTC. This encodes CASGPDGRAINEQFF.

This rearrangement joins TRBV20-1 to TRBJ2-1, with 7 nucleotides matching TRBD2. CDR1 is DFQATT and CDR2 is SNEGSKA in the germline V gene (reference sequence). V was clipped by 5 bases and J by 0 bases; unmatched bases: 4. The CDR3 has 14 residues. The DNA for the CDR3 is TGCAGTGCTTCAGCGGGACCCTCCTACAATGAGCAGTTCTTC. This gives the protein CSASAGPSYNEQFF.

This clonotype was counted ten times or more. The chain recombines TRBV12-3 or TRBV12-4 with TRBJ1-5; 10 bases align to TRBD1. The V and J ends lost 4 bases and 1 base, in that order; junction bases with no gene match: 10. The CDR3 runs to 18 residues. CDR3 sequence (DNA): TGTGCCAGCAGTTCCAGAGACAGGGGGCCTTCAAGCAATCAGCCCCAGCATTTT. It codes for CASSSRDRGPSSNQPQHF.

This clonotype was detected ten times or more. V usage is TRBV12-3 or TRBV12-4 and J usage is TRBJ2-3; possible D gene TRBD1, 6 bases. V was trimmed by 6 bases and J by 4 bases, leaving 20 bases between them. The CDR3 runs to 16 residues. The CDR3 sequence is CASSPGSAGASDTQYF. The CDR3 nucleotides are TGTGCCAGCAGCCCCGGGTCGGCAGGGGCTTCAGATACGCAGTATTTT.

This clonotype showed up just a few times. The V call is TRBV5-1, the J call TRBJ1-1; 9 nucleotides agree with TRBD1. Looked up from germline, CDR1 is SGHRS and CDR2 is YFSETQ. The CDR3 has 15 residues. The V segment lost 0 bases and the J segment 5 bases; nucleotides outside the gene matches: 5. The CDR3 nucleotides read TGCGCCAGCAGCTTGGAGGGACAGGGCGGAACTGAAGCTTTCTTT. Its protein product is CASSLEGQGGTEAFF.